The 9 T cell receptor beta chains below all came from one sample that was sequenced in a study of shared clonotypes between healthy human individuals. Profiled with immunoSEQ multiplex PCR; TCRdb holds only in-frame clones, not every one. The repertoire holds fewer than 850,000 clones, with 95% to 97% as singletons. CD8 cells classed as naive were CD45RO-negative and positively selected for CCR7, excluding terminally differentiated effector memory CD45RA+ cells. Specimen: naive CD8+ T cells sorted from blood. These TCRs come from a young man in good health.

The chain couples TRBV25-1 to TRBJ2-5, with a possible D match to TRBD2 (7 bases). In germline, CDR1 is MGHDK, CDR2 SYGVNS. The CDR3 extends over 15 amino acids. Trimming left V 3 bases short and J 2 bases short, with 13 bases between. CDR3 sequence reads: CASSDLRGAQETQYF. DNA for the CDR3: TGTGCCAGCAGTGATCTCCGGGGGGCGCAAGAGACCCAGTACTTC.

The chain has TRBV14 and TRBJ2-1, with 8 bases matching TRBD1. The junction had 5 bases not matched to a gene; V was cut back by 4 bases and J by 9 bases. The CDR3 is 13 amino acids. In germline, CDR1 is SGHDN, CDR2 FVKESK. The CDR3 bases are TGTGCCAGCAGCCTGCAGGGGGCTGGTGAGCAGTTCTTC. Amino acids: CASSLQGAGEQFF.

The rearrangement links TRBV28 to TRBJ2-7, with D perhaps matching TRBD1 (6 bases). The CDR3 length is 12 residues. CDR1 is MDHEN, CDR2 SYDVKM, per germline. Trimming shortened V by 10 bases and J by 0 bases, and 10 bases separated the two germline ends. The CDR3 DNA reads as TGTGCCACACAGGGCCTCTCCTACGAGCAGTACTTC. This translates into CATQGLSYEQYF.

The chain is built from TRBV11-3 and TRBJ2-3; D unclear. The CDR3 sequence is 14 residues long. Trimming took 6 bases from V and 3 from J, leaving 13 bases between them. Looked up from germline, CDR1 is SGHNT and CDR2 is YENEEA. The CDR3, as DNA: TGTGCCAGCAGTGATGGCTCGGGTACAGATACGCAGTATTTT. This encodes CASSDGSGTDTQYF.

The chain uses TRBV18 and TRBJ2-7; possible D gene TRBD1, 6 bases. Germline V gene sequence: CDR1 KGHSH, CDR2 LQKENI. The CDR3 is 14 residues long. The V gene lost 0 bases and the J gene lost 3 bases, with 9 bases spanning the gap. This chain's CDR3 is CASSPPAQGYEQYF. CDR3 DNA sequence: TGTGCCAGCTCACCACCGGCACAGGGCTACGAGCAGTACTTC. Full variable domain (missing parts from reference TRBV18 and TRBJ2-7): NAGVMQNPRHLVRRRGQEARLRCSPMKGHSHVYWYRQLPEEGLKFMVYLQKENIIDESGMPKERFSAEFPKEGPSILRIQQVVRGDSAAYFCASSPPAQGYEQYFGPGTRLTVT.

The chain has TRBV27 and TRBJ2-1, with D perhaps matching TRBD1 (5 bases). Trimming cost V 2 bases and J 10 bases, with 12 bases left between them. The CDR3 is 13 amino acids. Germline CDR1 and CDR2: MNHEY and SMNVEV (reference sequence). The CDR3 protein is CASSLGARTEQFF. DNA of the CDR3: TGTGCCAGCAGTTTAGGGGCGCGCACCGAGCAGTTCTTC.

The chain uses TRBV30 and TRBJ1-3; D is undetermined. Germline CDR1 and CDR2: GTSNPN and SVGIG (reference sequence). The CDR3 contains 15 residues. Trimming stripped 7 bases from V and 0 bases from J, with 16 bases between. CDR3 sequence reads: CASTFSFNSGNTIYF. The DNA for the CDR3 is TGTGCCTCGACTTTCAGTTTCAACTCTGGAAACACCATATATTTT. The variable domain in full, with the rest retrieved from reference TRBV30 and TRBJ1-3, is SQTIHQWPATLVQPVGSPLSLECTVEGTSNPNLYWYRQAAGRGLQLLFYSVGIGQISSEVPQNLSASRPQDRQFILSSKKLLLSDSGFYLCASTFSFNSGNTIYFGEGSWLTVV.

The J gene is TRBJ2-1, the V gene TRBV27; possibly TRBD2 for D (6 bases). The V end was cut by 2 bases, the J end by 4 bases, with 12 bases between. There are 15 residues in the CDR3. Germline values: CDR1 MNHEY, CDR2 SMNVEV (reference sequence). The CDR3 nucleotides read TGTGCCAGCAGTTTAATGGAGCGGGTTTACAATGAGCAGTTCTTC. This encodes CASSLMERVYNEQFF.

The chain uses TRBV11-2 and TRBJ2-7; 10 positions match TRBD1. This CDR3 contains 16 residues. Per germline, CDR1 SGHAT and CDR2 FQNNGV. Unmatched junction bases numbered 9, after V lost 3 bases and J lost 4 bases. CDR3 bases: TGTGCCAGCAGCTTGGAGCGACAGGGGGCATCGTACGAGCAGTACTTC. Its translation: CASSLERQGASYEQYF.